This T cell receptor beta chain was recovered during a study of regulatory T cells in long-lasting Graves disease. Study observations and caveats: Persistent disease was associated with favored TRBV28 usage and with favored use of TRBJ1-2 and TRBJ2-5.

The V gene lost 10 bases and the J gene lost 0 bases, with 18 bases spanning the gap. Germline CDR1 and CDR2: SGHNT and YENEEA. This CDR3 has 15 residues. With respect to this clonotype: Its antigen is unknown.

Libraries of TCR beta came from iRepertoire HTBI primers plus Arm-PCR of CDR3 regions. In the authors' workflow: Sample data revealed some 58 TRBV and 14 TRBJ segments. TCRdb independently ran MiXCR on the multiplex PCR reads; one entry per CDR3 protein. TCRdb's processing, not the authors', yielded these V and J calls. The data show 240,000 or so distinct CDR3 sequences, 20% seen once. Time point in this sample: newly diagnosed GD, antithyroid drugs for less than 3 months. Following extraction of RNA from PBMCs, that RNA was used to make the TCR library. The chain joins TRBV11-3 to TRBJ1-1, with D possibly TRBD1 on 6 matching bases. This sequence was found in a female donor with Graves disease. Source: peripheral blood mononuclear cells (PBMCs), taken at new diagnosis, from a patient treated with antithyroid drugs. Here the CDR3 reads CATNRGGQMNTEAFF. For the CDR3, the DNA is TGTGCCACCAACCGAGGCGGACAGATGAACACTGAAGCTTTCTTT. The variable domain in full, completed from reference TRBV11-3 and TRBJ1-1, reads EAGVVQSPRYKIIEKKQPVAFWCNPISGHNTLYWYLQNLGQGPELLIRYENEEAVDDSQLPKDRFSAERLKGVDSTLKIQPAELGDSAVYLCATNRGGQMNTEAFFGQGTRLTVV.